This T cell receptor (beta chain) comes out of a study of blood T cell repertoires in COVID-19. In the study overall: Material from acute and convalescent COVID-19 was sourced from the United States, Italy and Spain. PBMCs, B-cell-depleted T cells, or T cells provided the cDNA or gDNA that made up the material.

Germline CDR1 is MNHEY and CDR2 is SVGEGT. There are 15 residues in the CDR3. Trimming at V came to 5 bases and at J to 4 bases, leaving 8 bases not matched to a gene. In the source study's methods: Cell counts per sample came from amplifying reference gene primers. Sequenced by immunoSEQ multiplex PCR; TCRdb stores in-frame clones only, minus some. From that table come the V and J calls and clone size; the DNA was used to work out D and trimming. Of roughly 210,000 clones in the sample, around 89% were seen once. This TCR came from a man aged 70 or older with acute or convalescent COVID-19. J is TRBJ2-3 and V is TRBV6-2 or TRBV6-3; 8 nucleotides align to TRBD2. The sequencing input was peripheral blood. CDR3 in amino acids: CASSAAGAGADTQYF. The CDR3 nucleotides are TGTGCCAGCAGTGCAGCGGGGGCCGGGGCAGATACGCAGTATTTT.